A single sample gave rise to the 2 T cell receptor beta chains below, sequenced in a study of T cell responses to AZD1222 COVID-19 vaccine. The protocol was immunoSEQ multiplex PCR, while the TCRdb copy is restricted to in-frame clones and leaves out a portion. The table includes 90,000 to 150,000 clones, roughly 84% detected once. The input for sequencing was peripheral blood, taken on day 0 of AZD1222 vaccination. These receptors were collected from an adult in good health.

This chain connects TRBV7-2 to TRBJ1-5; 9 nucleotides align to TRBD1. Germline CDR1 reads SGHTA; CDR2 reads FQGNSA. The V segment lost 5 bases and the J segment 1 base; nucleotides outside the gene matches: 3. This CDR3 contains 15 residues. CDR3: CASSLGQGSNQPQHF. CDR3 bases: TGTGCCAGCAGCCTAGGACAGGGGAGCAATCAGCCCCAGCATTTT.

This chain uses TRBV5-8 with TRBJ1-1, with D possibly being TRBD1 (6 bases). The CDR3 sequence is 13 residues long. The germline gives CDR1 SGHTS, CDR2 YDEGEE. The V and J ends lost 3 bases and 2 bases respectively, with 8 bases between them. The CDR3 loop is CASSSDSNTEAFF. The CDR3 nucleotides read TGTGCCAGCAGCTCGGACAGTAACACTGAAGCTTTCTTT.